The subject of this entry is one T cell receptor (beta chain). There is no known antigen for this receptor. Nothing much larger sits one base from this clone, and base qualities are not available. The library came from the immunoSEQ multiplex PCR assay. On the authors' methods: A statistical classification framework was developed to diagnose cytomegalovirus status using the catalog of TCR beta chain sequences. Not all clones reach the TCRdb copy of this immuneACCESS table, which keeps in-frame sequences only. Checked studies attribute under half of the gap to unresolved V genes and leave the rest unexplained. That table is the source of V, J and clone size, and D and trimming were worked out from the DNA. This sample comprises 95,000 to 150,000 clones, about 88% of them detected only once. Clones ranked in the top ten supply about 1.1% of the sample. Donors formed part of the validation cohort, which comprised 120 or so subjects and was distinct from the first cohort of several hundred subjects.

The germline V gene (reference sequence) gives CDR1 as MNHEY and CDR2 as SMNVEV. Trimming removed 6 bases from V and 3 bases from J; the gene matches leave 5 bases unexplained. The CDR3 starts with the cysteine, ends with the phenylalanine, and has 14 residues. Just CDR3 DNA is preserved here, 42 bases in frame from base 1. These data belong to a study of cytomegalovirus exposure and HLA in healthy donors (dated by TCRdb to 2015 to 2018). In terms of the full investigation: According to a later analysis, the roughly 120 validation repertoires were produced on the same platform as the approximately 620 repertoires of the first cohort. The study aimed to test whether signatures of past pathogen exposure could be identified by cataloging public T cell receptors. Along with the 666-subject first cohort, a separate validation cohort of around 120 different subjects was used. To predict cytomegalovirus infection status, the study brought together high-throughput TCR immunosequencing, statistical association of individual TCRs with disease status, and machine learning. Results and caveats for the whole study, not just this receptor: The authors suggested that the approach could potentially be extended to other disease states and immunological phenotypes. Cytomegalovirus status was reported to be diagnosed by the classifier with high specificity and sensitivity in both the original and validation cohorts. In vitro tests confirmed that a few of the cytomegalovirus-associated TCR beta chains recognize cytomegalovirus antigens. Of the cluster scores, 85% to 95% were above 0 in a later analysis, which found that TCRs clustered in the first cohort also tended to co-occur in the 110 or so validation repertoires. The study listed approximately 150 TCR beta chains as associated with cytomegalovirus. A later analysis lacked HLA typing for the validation cohort, so it scored co-occurrence in that cohort across all 120 or so repertoires. Most TCR sequences were observed very rarely across donors, whereas some public TCRs were present in many individuals.

The sequenced sample consisted of PBMCs. The chain joins TRBV27 to TRBJ1-2, and TRBD1 matches 9 of the central bases. The TCR originated in a woman aged 18-29 years in good health and CMV-seronegative. CDR3 sequence: CASSYRGPDYGYTF. The nucleotides read TGTGCCAGCAGCTACAGGGGGCCGGACTATGGCTACACCTTC.